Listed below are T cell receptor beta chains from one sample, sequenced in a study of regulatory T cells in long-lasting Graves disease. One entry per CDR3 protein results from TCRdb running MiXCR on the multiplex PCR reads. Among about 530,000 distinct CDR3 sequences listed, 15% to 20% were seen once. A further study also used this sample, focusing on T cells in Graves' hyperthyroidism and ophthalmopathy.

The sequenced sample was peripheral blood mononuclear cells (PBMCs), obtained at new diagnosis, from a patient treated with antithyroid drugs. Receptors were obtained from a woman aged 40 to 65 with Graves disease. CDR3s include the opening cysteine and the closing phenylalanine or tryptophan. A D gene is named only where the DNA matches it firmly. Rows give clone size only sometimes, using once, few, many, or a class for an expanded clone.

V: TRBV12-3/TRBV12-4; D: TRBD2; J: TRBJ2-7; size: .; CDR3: CASSLGASGGPPYF; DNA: TGTGCCAGCAGTCTGGGGGCTAGCGGGGGGCCCCCGTACTTC
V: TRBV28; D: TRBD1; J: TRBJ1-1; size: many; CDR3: CASSDTGADTEAFF; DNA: TGCGCCAGCAGTGATACAGGGGCGGACACTGAAGCTTTCTTT
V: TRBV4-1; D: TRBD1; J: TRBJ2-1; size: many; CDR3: CASSQDATGSYNEQFF; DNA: TGCGCCAGCAGCCAAGATGCGACAGGGTCTTACAATGAGCAGTTCTTC
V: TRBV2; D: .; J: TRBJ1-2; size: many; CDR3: CASSSRELGGYTF; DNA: TGTGCCAGCAGTTCCAGGGAGTTAGGAGGCTACACCTTC
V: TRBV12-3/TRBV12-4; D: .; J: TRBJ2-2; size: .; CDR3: CASRNTGNTGELFF; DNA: TGTGCCAGCAGAAACACAGGGAACACCGGGGAGCTGTTTTTT
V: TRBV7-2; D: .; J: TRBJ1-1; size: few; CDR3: CASSLVGTQGPTEAFF; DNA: TGTGCCAGCAGCTTAGTCGGGACTCAGGGGCCCACTGAAGCTTTCTTT
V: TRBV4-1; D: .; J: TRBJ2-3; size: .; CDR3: CASSQDPRLVSTDTQYF; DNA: TGCGCCAGCAGCCAAGATCCGCGACTAGTTTCCACAGATACGCAGTATTTT
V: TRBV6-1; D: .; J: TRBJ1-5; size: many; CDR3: CASSARGNQPQHF; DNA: TGTGCCAGCAGTGCCCGTGGCAATCAGCCCCAGCATTTT
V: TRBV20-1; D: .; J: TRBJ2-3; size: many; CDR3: CSARRDTDTQYF; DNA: TGCAGTGCTAGAAGAGACACAGATACGCAGTATTTT
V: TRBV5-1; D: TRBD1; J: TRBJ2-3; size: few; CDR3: CASSWDRASTDTQYF; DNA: TGCGCCAGCAGCTGGGACAGAGCTAGCACAGATACGCAGTATTTT
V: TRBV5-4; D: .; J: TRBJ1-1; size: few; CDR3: CASSLDLGSNEAFF; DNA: TGTGCCAGCAGCTTGGATTTGGGGTCGAATGAAGCTTTCTTT
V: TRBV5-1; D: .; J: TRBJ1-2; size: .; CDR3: CATTPGAGLGGYTF; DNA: TGCGCCACCACCCCAGGGGCAGGCTTAGGTGGCTACACCTTC
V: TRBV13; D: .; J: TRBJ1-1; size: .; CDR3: CASSLEDNRRGRVTEAFF; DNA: TGTGCCAGCAGCTTAGAGGACAACCGAAGAGGGCGTGTCACTGAAGCTTTCTTT
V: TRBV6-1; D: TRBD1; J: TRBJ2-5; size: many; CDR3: CASRPGQKETQYF; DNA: TGTGCCAGCAGGCCGGGACAGAAAGAGACCCAGTACTTC
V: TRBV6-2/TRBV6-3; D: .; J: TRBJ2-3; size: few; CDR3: CASSSPGSRPTDTQYF; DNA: TGTGCCAGCAGTTCCCCCGGGTCACGGCCCACAGATACGCAGTATTTT
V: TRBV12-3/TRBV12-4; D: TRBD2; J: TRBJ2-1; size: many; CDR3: CASSTTSGGSYNEQFF; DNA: TGTGCCAGCAGCACGACTAGCGGGGGCTCCTACAATGAGCAGTTCTTC
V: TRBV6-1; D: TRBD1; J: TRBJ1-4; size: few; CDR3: CASRPGTGLREKLFF; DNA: TGTGCCAGCAGGCCAGGGACAGGGTTAAGGGAAAAACTGTTTTTT
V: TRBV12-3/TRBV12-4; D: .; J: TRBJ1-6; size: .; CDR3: CASSINISPLHF; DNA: TGTGCCAGCAGTATAAACATTTCACCCCTCCACTTT
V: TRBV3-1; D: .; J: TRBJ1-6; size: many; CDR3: CASSQVGQNSPLHF; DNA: TGTGCCAGCAGCCAAGTTGGCCAGAACTCACCCCTCCACTTT
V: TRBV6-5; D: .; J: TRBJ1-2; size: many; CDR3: CASSYFEKYGYTF; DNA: TGTGCCAGCAGTTATTTTGAAAAATATGGCTACACCTTC
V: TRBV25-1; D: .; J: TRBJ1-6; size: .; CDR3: CASSESTVPPTNSPLHF; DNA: TGTGCCAGCAGTGAATCGACAGTCCCCCCGACTAATTCACCCCTCCACTTT
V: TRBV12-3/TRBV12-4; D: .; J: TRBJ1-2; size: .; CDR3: CASTRGSTYGYTF; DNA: TGTGCCAGCACCAGGGGATCCACCTATGGCTACACCTTC
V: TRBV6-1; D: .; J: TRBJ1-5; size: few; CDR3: CASSEGWGAVNQPQHF; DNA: TGTGCCAGCAGTGAAGGGTGGGGGGCTGTCAACCAGCCCCAGCATTTT
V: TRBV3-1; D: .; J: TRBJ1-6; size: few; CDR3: CASSQERVNSPLHF; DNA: TGTGCCAGCAGCCAAGAACGGGTTAATTCACCCCTCCACTTT
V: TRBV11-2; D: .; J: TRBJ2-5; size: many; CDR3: CASSSPGGWTQYF; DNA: TGTGCCAGCAGCTCCCCAGGAGGCTGGACCCAGTACTTC
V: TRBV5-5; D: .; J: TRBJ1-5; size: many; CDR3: CASSSRVGGNQPQHF; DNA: TGTGCCAGCAGCTCCCGGGTCGGCGGGAATCAGCCCCAGCATTTT
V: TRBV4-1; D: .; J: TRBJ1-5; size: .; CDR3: CASSLEGALNQPQHF; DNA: TGCGCCAGCAGCCTCGAAGGGGCGCTCAATCAGCCCCAGCATTTT
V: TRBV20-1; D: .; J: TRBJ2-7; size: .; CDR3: CSARDPARGFSYEQYF; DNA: TGCAGTGCTAGAGATCCAGCTCGGGGGTTCTCCTACGAGCAGTACTTC
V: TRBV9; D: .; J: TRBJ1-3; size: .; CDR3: CASSVGFLYSGNTIYF; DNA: TGTGCCAGCAGCGTAGGTTTCCTCTACTCTGGAAACACCATATATTTT